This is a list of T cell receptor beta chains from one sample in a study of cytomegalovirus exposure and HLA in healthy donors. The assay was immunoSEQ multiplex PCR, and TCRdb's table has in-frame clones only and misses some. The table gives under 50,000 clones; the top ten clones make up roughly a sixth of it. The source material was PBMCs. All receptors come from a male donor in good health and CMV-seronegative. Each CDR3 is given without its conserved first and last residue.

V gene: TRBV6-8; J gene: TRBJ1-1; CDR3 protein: ASSWRQGDGNTEAF
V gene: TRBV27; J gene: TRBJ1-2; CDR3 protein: ASSSRGLVHNYGYT
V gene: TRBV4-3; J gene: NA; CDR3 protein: ASSPARAGEQY
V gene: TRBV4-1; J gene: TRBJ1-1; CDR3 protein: ASRPDRDQAF
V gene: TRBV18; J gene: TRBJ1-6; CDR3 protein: ASSLRETNSPLH
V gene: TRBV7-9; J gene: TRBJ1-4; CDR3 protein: ASSLVRGNEKLF
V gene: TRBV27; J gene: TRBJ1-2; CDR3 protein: ASSSTRGLRGYT
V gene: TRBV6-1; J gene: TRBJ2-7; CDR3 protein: ASILAAFPYEQY
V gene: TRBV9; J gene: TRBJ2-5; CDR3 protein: ASSVGRSQETQY
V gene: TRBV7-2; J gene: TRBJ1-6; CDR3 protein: ASSLEALYNSPLH
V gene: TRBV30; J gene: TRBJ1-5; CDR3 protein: AWSPAGYQPQH
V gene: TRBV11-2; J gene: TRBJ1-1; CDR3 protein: ASSGPNTEAF
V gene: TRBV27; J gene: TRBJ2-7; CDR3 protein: ASTPGGWEGYEQY
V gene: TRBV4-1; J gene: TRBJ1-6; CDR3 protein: ASSQFPPGQENSPLH
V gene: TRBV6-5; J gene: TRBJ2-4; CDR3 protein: ASSRAAGRDIQY
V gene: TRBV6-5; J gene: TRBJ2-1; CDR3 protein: ASSHQYEQF
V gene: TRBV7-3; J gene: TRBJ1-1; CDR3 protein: ASSLRGRTEAF
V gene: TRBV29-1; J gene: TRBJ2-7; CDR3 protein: SATTGSYEQY
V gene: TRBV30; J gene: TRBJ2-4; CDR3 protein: AWSVGTGGAWAKNIQY
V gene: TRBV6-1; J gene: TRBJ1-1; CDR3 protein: ATNPRDRGNTEAF
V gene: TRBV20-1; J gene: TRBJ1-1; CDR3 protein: SARQDTEAF
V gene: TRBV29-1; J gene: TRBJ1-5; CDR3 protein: SVAVNNQPQH
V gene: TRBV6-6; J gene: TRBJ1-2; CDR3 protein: AGLGTGGLVGYT
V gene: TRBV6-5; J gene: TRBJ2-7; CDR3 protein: ASTNVAGDSYEQY
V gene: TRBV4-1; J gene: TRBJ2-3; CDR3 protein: ASSHAGPGGTVSSTDTQY
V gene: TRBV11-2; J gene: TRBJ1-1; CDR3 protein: ASSLDRGRDAF